This record concerns one T cell receptor (beta chain) sequence. The antigen remains undetermined. This entry belongs to a study of shared clonotypes between healthy human individuals. Study as a whole: Three CD4 naive, three CD4 memory, two CD8 naive and one CD8 memory plate were used per donor. Study findings and constraints: Of the naive CD4 clonotypes, roughly 5.2% were shared across several donors. Researchers sampled only blood; tissue repertoires likely differ.

Genomic DNA (from each subset) was split evenly across several immunoSEQ plates. Sequencing was performed with immunoSEQ multiplex PCR; in TCRdb, only in-frame clones are kept and a portion is missing. The sample records about 590,000 clones, nearly 97% being singletons. Naive CD8 cells lacked CD45RO and underwent positive selection for CCR7, leaving out terminally differentiated effector memory CD45RA+ cells. This CDR3 is built from 14 residues. From germline, CDR1 is WSHSY and CDR2 SAAADI. Trimming cost V 5 bases and J 0 bases, with 9 bases left between them. The sequence came from a woman aged 25 to 45 in good health. The J gene is TRBJ2-3, the V gene TRBV10-2; D is unresolved. The sample was naive CD8+ T cells sorted from blood. The CDR3, as DNA: TGCGCCAGCAGTCCGGCGCTAAGCACAGATACGCAGTATTTT. It codes for CASSPALSTDTQYF.